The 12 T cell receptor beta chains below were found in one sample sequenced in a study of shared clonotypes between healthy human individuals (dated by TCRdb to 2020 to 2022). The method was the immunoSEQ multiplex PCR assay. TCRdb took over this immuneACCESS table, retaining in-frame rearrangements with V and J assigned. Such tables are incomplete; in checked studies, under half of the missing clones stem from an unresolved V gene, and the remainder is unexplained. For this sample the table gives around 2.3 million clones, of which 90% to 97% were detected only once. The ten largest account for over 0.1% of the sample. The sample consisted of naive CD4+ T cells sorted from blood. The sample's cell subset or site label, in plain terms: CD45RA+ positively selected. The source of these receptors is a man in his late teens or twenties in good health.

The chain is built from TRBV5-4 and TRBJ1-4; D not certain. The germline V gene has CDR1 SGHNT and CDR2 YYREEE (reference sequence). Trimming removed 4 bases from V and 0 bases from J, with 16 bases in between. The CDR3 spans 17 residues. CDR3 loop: CASSPQSKGTTNEKLFF. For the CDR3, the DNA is TGTGCCAGCAGCCCTCAGAGTAAGGGAACAACTAATGAAAAACTGTTTTTT.

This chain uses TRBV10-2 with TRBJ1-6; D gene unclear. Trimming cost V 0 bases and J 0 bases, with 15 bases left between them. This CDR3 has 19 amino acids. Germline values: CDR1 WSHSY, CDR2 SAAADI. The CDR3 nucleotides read TGCGCCAGCAGTGAGTCTCAGGTGCCTGGGAGCTCCTATAATTCACCCCTCCACTTT. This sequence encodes CASSESQVPGSSYNSPLHF.

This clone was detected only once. The CDR3 region has the DNA TGTGCCAGCAGTTCCCGCCCCTCAGCCAACACAGATACGCAGTATTTT. This codes for CASSSRPSANTDTQYF. The gene calls are TRBV6-6 and TRBJ2-3; no clear D gene. The germline V gene has CDR1 MNHNY and CDR2 SVGAGI (reference sequence). Trimming pared 4 bases from V and 2 bases from J, leaving 16 bases between. This CDR3 spans 16 amino acids.

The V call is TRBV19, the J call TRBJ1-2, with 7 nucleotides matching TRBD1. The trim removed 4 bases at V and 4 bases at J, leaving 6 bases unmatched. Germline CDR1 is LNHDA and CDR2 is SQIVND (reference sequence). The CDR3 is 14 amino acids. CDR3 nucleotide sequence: TGTGCCAGTAGTACTACCTCAGGGGGCTATGGCTACACCTTC. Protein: CASSTTSGGYGYTF.

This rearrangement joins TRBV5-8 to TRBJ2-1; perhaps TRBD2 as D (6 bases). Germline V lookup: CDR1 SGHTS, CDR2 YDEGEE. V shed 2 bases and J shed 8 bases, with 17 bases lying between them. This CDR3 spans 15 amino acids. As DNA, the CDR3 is TGTGCCAGCAGCTTCGGCCCGGGGAGGCAGTATGAGCAGTTCTTC. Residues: CASSFGPGRQYEQFF.

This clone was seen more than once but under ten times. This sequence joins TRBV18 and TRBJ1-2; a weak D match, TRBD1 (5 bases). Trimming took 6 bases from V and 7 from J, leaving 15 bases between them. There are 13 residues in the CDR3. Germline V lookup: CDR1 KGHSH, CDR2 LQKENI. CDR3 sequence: CASSPEEQVGYTF. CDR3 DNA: TGTGCCAGCTCCCCCGAGGAACAGGTTGGCTACACCTTC.

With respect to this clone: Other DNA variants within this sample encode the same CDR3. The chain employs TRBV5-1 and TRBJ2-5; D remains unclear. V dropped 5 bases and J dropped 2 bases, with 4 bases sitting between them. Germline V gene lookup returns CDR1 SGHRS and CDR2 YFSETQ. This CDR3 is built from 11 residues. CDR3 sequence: CASRLQETQYF. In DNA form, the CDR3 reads TGCGCCAGCAGGCTGCAAGAGACCCAGTACTTC.

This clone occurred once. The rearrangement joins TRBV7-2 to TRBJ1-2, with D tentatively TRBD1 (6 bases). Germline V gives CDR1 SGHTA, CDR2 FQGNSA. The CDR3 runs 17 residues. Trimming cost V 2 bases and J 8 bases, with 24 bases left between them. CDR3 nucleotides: TGTGCCAGCAGCTTACGAGTGGGGGACATAGCACGGAAGGGCTACACCTTC. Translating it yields CASSLRVGDIARKGYTF.

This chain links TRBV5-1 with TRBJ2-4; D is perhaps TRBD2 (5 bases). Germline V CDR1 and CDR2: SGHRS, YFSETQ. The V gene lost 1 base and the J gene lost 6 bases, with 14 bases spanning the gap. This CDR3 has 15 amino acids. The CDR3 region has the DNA TGCGCCAGCAGCTTGATTATGGGCGAGGGAAACATTCAGTACTTC. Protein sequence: CASSLIMGEGNIQYF.

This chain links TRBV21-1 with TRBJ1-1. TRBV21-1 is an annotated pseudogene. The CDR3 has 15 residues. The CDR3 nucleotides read TGTGCCAGCACCGTGAAGGGAGGGGGCTTTACTGAAGCTTTCTTT. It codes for CASTVKGGGFTEAFF.

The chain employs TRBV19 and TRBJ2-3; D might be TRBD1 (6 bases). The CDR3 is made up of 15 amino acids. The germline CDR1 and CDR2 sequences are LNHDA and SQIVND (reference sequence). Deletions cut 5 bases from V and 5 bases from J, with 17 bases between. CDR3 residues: CASSLRTVSGDTQYF. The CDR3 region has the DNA TGTGCCAGTAGTCTGAGGACAGTTTCAGGAGATACGCAGTATTTT.

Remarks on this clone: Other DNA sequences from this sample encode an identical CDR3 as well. The CDR3 loop reads CASGQGNQPQHF. The CDR3 nucleotides read TGTGCCAGCGGACAGGGGAATCAGCCCCAGCATTTT. The chain combines TRBV25-1 with TRBJ1-5, with 9 bases fitting TRBD1. CDR1 and CDR2 from the germline V gene are MGHDK and SYGVNS. After removal of 8 bases from V and 4 bases from J, the junction contained 0 bases not matched to a gene. The CDR3 totals 12 residues.